Below, 5 T cell receptor beta chains from the same sample are listed, as sequenced in a study of blood T cell repertoires in COVID-19. Profiled with immunoSEQ multiplex PCR; TCRdb holds only in-frame clones, not every one. The sample carries fewer than 80,000 clones, about 85% recorded once. Sequencing input: peripheral blood. All receptors derive from a human donor in a cohort sampled during active COVID-19.

This sequence joins TRBV13 and TRBJ2-7, with a possible D match to TRBD2 (6 bases). V shed 1 base and J shed 0 bases, with 7 bases lying between them. CDR3 length equals 14 residues. The germline V gene has CDR1 PRHDT and CDR2 FYEKMQ (reference sequence). CDR3 in DNA: TGTGCCAGCAGCTTAGAGGGACTCTCCTACGAGCAGTACTTC. This codes for CASSLEGLSYEQYF.

The V gene is TRBV27, the J gene TRBJ2-1; 8 nucleotides align to TRBD2. Germline values: CDR1 MNHEY, CDR2 SMNVEV (reference sequence). The V and J ends lost 5 bases and 9 bases, in that order; junction bases with no gene match: 15. The CDR3 is 16 residues long. The CDR3 DNA sequence: TGTGCCAGCAGTATCCAAGCGGGAGTCGGGATCAGTGAGCAGTTCTTC. Protein product: CASSIQAGVGISEQFF.

There are a few counts of this clone. This chain uses TRBV28 with TRBJ2-7, with a possible D match to TRBD2 (6 bases). This CDR3 has 15 amino acids. V lost 5 bases and J lost 4, with 18 bases in between. Germline values: CDR1 MDHEN, CDR2 SYDVKM. DNA for the CDR3: TGTGCCAGCAGTACGACGGGACTTGCGGAATACGAGCAGTACTTC. Its translation is CASSTTGLAEYEQYF.

The chain employs TRBV7-6 and TRBJ2-7, with 11 bases aligning to TRBD1. V was pared by 3 bases and J by 5 bases, with 0 bases of the junction left unmatched. The CDR3 is 13 amino acids. CDR1 and CDR2 from the germline V gene are SGHVS and FNYEAQ. The CDR3 DNA is TGTGCCAGCAGCTTGGGACAGGGGGACGAGCAGTACTTC. Its translation: CASSLGQGDEQYF.

This chain uses TRBV28 with TRBJ2-2; D gene uncertain. This CDR3 is built from 15 residues. Germline V gene sequence: CDR1 MDHEN, CDR2 SYDVKM. V was shortened by 6 bases and J by 0 bases, with 11 bases between the two germline ends. The CDR3 reads CASSRATANTGELFF. CDR3 coding DNA: TGTGCCAGCAGCCGCGCCACAGCGAACACCGGGGAGCTGTTTTTT. The complete variable domain, with remaining parts taken from reference TRBV28 and TRBJ2-2, reads DVKVTQSSRYLVKRTGEKVFLECVQDMDHENMFWYRQDPGLGLRLIYFSYDVKMKEKGDIPEGYSVSREKKERFSLILESASTNQTSMYLCASSRATANTGELFFGEGSRLTVL.